This TCR beta chain was identified during a study of CD8 T cell repertoires and HIV-1 epitope variants. For the study at large: T cells were stimulated with Twenty-five Gag and Nef peptides separately. The baseline condition was 1M T cells left uncultured.

Study results and caveats: This assay reports beta chains of antigen-expanded cells, not T cell function.

Details on this clone: Its antigen is still unknown.

Repertoires were generated with immunoSEQ multiplex PCR, while TCRdb's copy carries only in-frame clones and drops some. The table lists about 95,000 clones, almost 75% of them singletons. The CDR3 is made up of 14 amino acids. Between the trimmed V and J ends, which lost 5 bases and 8 bases, there was a span of 16 bases. CDR1 is MDHEN, CDR2 SYDVKM, per germline. J is TRBJ1-5 and V is TRBV28, with D perhaps matching TRBD1 (5 bases). The source material was uncultured baseline CD8+ T cells from peripheral blood mononuclear cells (PBMCs). The sequence derives from a male donor with HIV. The CDR3 reads CASSTPGPLEPQHF. Written as DNA, the CDR3 is TGTGCCAGCAGTACCCCGGGGCCCCTGGAGCCCCAGCATTTT.